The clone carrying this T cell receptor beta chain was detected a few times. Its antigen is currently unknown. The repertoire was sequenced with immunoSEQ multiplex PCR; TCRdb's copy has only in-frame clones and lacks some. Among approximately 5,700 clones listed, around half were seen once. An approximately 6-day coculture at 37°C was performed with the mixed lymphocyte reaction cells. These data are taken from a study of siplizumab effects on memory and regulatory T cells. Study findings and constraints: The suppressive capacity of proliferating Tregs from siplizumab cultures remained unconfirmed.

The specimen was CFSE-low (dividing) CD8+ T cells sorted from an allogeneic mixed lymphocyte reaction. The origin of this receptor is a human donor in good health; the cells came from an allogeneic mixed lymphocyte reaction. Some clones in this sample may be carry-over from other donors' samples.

CDR3: CASSLAGDSYNEQFF. In DNA, the CDR3 is TGCGCCAGCAGCTTGGCCGGGGACTCCTACAATGAGCAGTTCTTC. The V call is TRBV5-1, the J call TRBJ2-1; a weak D match, TRBD2 (5 bases). CDR3 length equals 15 residues. Germline V gene sequence: CDR1 SGHRS, CDR2 YFSETQ. V lost 0 bases to trimming and J lost 0 bases, with 7 bases between them.